The 29 T cell receptor beta chains below come from one sample, sequenced in a study of PD-1 blockade in classical Hodgkin lymphoma. TCRdb keeps only in-frame clones here, not all; method: immunoSEQ multiplex PCR. The sample includes 130,000 to 150,000 clones, approximately 80% of them seen just once. Exposure to brentuximab vedotin varied, and each patient had relapsed following autologous stem cell transplantation. The input for sequencing was peripheral blood mononuclear cells (PBMCs), taken before the second cycle of nivolumab. Receptor source: a human donor with classical Hodgkin lymphoma.

This chain joins TRBV5-1 and TRBJ2-4, with D possibly TRBD1 on 6 matching bases. Trimming took off 2 bases at V and 8 bases at J, with 20 bases between the two ends. Germline V gene data show CDR1 as SGHRS and CDR2 as YFSETQ. The CDR3 is made up of 16 amino acids. CDR3 sequence (DNA): TGCGCCAGCAGCTTAGTGACAGGCCCCCAAAGGGACATTCAGTACTTC. Protein product: CASSLVTGPQRDIQYF. The whole variable domain, filled in from reference TRBV5-1 and TRBJ2-4, reads KAGVTQTPRYLIKTRGQQVTLSCSPISGHRSVSWYQQTPGQGLQFLFEYFSETQRNKGNFPGRFSGRQFSNSRSEMNVSTLELGDSALYLCASSLVTGPQRDIQYFGAGTRLSVL.

V and J are TRBV7-7 and TRBJ1-2, with D maybe TRBD1 (5 bases). V was clipped by 3 bases and J by 6 bases, with 11 bases between them. This CDR3 is 13 amino acids long. Looked up from germline, CDR1 is SSHAT and CDR2 is FNYEAQ (reference sequence). The CDR3 spells CASSFQGGNGYTF. Here the CDR3 DNA reads TGTGCCAGCAGCTTCCAGGGAGGCAATGGCTACACCTTC.

As to this clone: This same CDR3 is encoded by further DNA sequences in the sample. V is TRBV27 and J is TRBJ2-3, with 7 bases that match TRBD2. This CDR3 contains 13 residues. The junction had 2 bases not matched to a gene; V was cut back by 8 bases and J by 0 bases. Germline CDR1 MNHEY, CDR2 SMNVEV (reference sequence). CDR3 loop: CASRGSSTDTQYF. The CDR3 DNA reads as TGTGCCAGCCGCGGGAGTAGCACAGATACGCAGTATTTT.

This clone appeared a single time. The chain uses TRBV10-2 and TRBJ1-5; D is undetermined. V was cut by 7 bases and J by 1 base, with 11 bases left in between. CDR1 and CDR2 (germline): WSHSY, SAAADI. This CDR3 contains 14 residues. CDR3 DNA sequence: TGCGCCAGCATGGGCGGGCGCAGCAATCAGCCCCAGCATTTT. It yields the protein CASMGGRSNQPQHF.

This clone was seen a handful of times. The gene calls are TRBV29-1 and TRBJ2-2, with D perhaps TRBD1 (6 bases). The germline V gene encodes CDR1 SQVTM and CDR2 ANQGSEA. The CDR3 contains 15 residues. Deletions cut 4 bases from V and 0 bases from J, with 12 bases between. CDR3 sequence (DNA): TGCAGCGTTGTAAAGGGGGACACGAACACCGGGGAGCTGTTTTTT. This encodes CSVVKGDTNTGELFF.

Here the CDR3 reads CASRETAYEQYF. In DNA form, the CDR3 reads TGTGCCAGCCGGGAGACAGCCTACGAGCAGTACTTC. The chain carries TRBV6-5 and TRBJ2-7; D perhaps matches TRBD2 (6 bases). Looked up from germline, CDR1 is MNHEY and CDR2 is SVGAGI. This CDR3 is built from 12 residues. V was shortened by 8 bases and J by 2 bases, with 10 bases between the two germline ends.

The chain employs TRBV10-3 and TRBJ2-5; possible D gene TRBD2, 5 bases. Germline assignment: CDR1 ENHRY and CDR2 SYGVKD. There are 13 residues in the CDR3. The V end was cut by 0 bases, the J end by 5 bases, with 7 bases between. The CDR3 DNA follows: TGTGCCATCAGTGAGTCGCCGGGGGAGACCCAGTACTTC. Its translation: CAISESPGETQYF.

V is TRBV18 and J is TRBJ1-1, with unresolved D. The CDR3 covers 15 residues. CDR1 and CDR2 (germline): KGHSH, LQKENI. V was pared by 4 bases and J by 5 bases, with 17 bases between. CDR3 loop: CASSLVGPPGTEAFF. DNA for the CDR3: TGTGCCAGCTCACTAGTAGGACCTCCTGGGACTGAAGCTTTCTTT.

This clone has a handful of counts. The chain couples TRBV9 to TRBJ2-2, with 12 bases matching TRBD2. The CDR3 is 16 amino acids. Unmatched junction bases numbered 6, after V lost 3 bases and J lost 6 bases. Germline CDR1 and CDR2: SGDLS and YYNGEE. The CDR3 bases are TGTGCCAGCAGCGCCCTAGCGGGGGGGCGATCCGGGGAGCTGTTTTTT. Amino acid sequence: CASSALAGGRSGELFF.

The V call is TRBV2, the J call TRBJ1-1; D might be TRBD1 (6 bases). V was pared by 3 bases and J by 5 bases, with 10 bases between. The CDR3 contains 13 residues. CDR1 and CDR2 from the germline V gene are SNHLY and FYNNEI. CDR3 nucleotides: TGTGCCAGCAGTGACAGGAGGGGGACTGAAGCTTTCTTT. It encodes CASSDRRGTEAFF.

J is TRBJ2-7 and V is TRBV28, with D hard to call. This CDR3 contains 13 residues. V was clipped by 5 bases and J by 1 base, with 9 bases between them. CDR1 is MDHEN, CDR2 SYDVKM, per germline. CDR3 region: CASSLGPSYEQYF. CDR3 DNA sequence: TGTGCCAGCAGTCTTGGGCCGTCCTACGAGCAGTACTTC.

This chain uses TRBV18 with TRBJ2-5; D might be TRBD1 (5 bases). The tail of the sequence fits TRBJ2-7 better, so the J call may be wrong. Germline V gene lookup returns CDR1 KGHSH and CDR2 LQKENI. The length of the CDR3 is 15 residues. The CDR3 loop is CASSPDWGFSYEQYF. In DNA form, the CDR3 reads TGTGCCAGCTCACCGGATTGGGGCTTCTCCTACGAGCAGTACTTC.

The CDR3 bases are TGTGCCAGCAGTGAAAACCCGGTAGAGACAGATACGCAGTATTTT. Translating it yields CASSENPVETDTQYF. The chain couples TRBV25-1 to TRBJ2-3, with D unresolved. The germline gives CDR1 MGHDK, CDR2 SYGVNS. This CDR3 is built from 15 residues. V gave up 2 bases and J gave up 3 bases, with 12 bases separating them.

CDR3 sequence: CASSDLVGTQETQYF. CDR3 coding DNA: TGTGCCAGCAGTGATCTTGTAGGGACCCAAGAGACCCAGTACTTC. This chain connects TRBV25-1 to TRBJ2-5, with D perhaps assigned TRBD1 or TRBD2 (5 bases each). The CDR3 is made up of 15 amino acids. Germline V gene lookup returns CDR1 MGHDK and CDR2 SYGVNS. Trimming removed 3 bases from V and 1 base from J, with 12 bases in between.

This rearrangement joins TRBV19 to TRBJ2-4; 7 nucleotides line up with TRBD2. V lost 1 base to trimming and J lost 1 base; unmatched junction nucleotides: 4. CDR1 LNHDA and CDR2 SQIVND come from the germline V gene (reference sequence). The CDR3 is made up of 16 amino acids. DNA of the CDR3: TGTGCCAGTAGTATAGGACTAGCAGCGGCCAAAAACATTCAGTACTTC. Translation gives CASSIGLAAAKNIQYF.

V and J are TRBV28 and TRBJ2-7; D may be TRBD2 (5 bases). Trimming shortened V by 6 bases and J by 2 bases, and 17 bases separated the two germline ends. The length of the CDR3 is 15 residues. Germline V gene data show CDR1 as MDHEN and CDR2 as SYDVKM. In nucleotides, the CDR3 is TGTGCCAGCAGCCAAGGACTGATGCAGGCCTACGAGCAGTACTTC. Its protein product is CASSQGLMQAYEQYF. The whole variable domain, filled in from reference TRBV28 and TRBJ2-7, reads DVKVTQSSRYLVKRTGEKVFLECVQDMDHENMFWYRQDPGLGLRLIYFSYDVKMKEKGDIPEGYSVSREKKERFSLILESASTNQTSMYLCASSQGLMQAYEQYFGPGTRLTVT.

This sequence joins TRBV2 and TRBJ1-6; tentative D call: TRBD1 (6 bases). Germline V gene lookup returns CDR1 SNHLY and CDR2 FYNNEI. Trimming pared 8 bases from V and 4 bases from J, leaving 18 bases between. The CDR3 extends over 16 amino acids. CDR3 protein: CASSEGQGHYNSPLHF. The DNA of the CDR3 is TGTGCCAGCTCGGAGGGGCAGGGGCATTATAATTCACCCCTCCACTTT.

This sequence joins TRBV10-3 and TRBJ1-2, with a tentative D call TRBD1 (5 bases). The CDR3 consists of 13 residues. V was pared by 4 bases and J by 12 bases, with 18 bases between. Per the germline V gene, CDR1 is ENHRY and CDR2 is SYGVKD. The CDR3: CAISADILVANTF. The CDR3 DNA reads as TGTGCCATCAGTGCGGACATTTTGGTGGCTAACACCTTC.

The gene calls are TRBV5-4 and TRBJ1-1; the D is unclear. The CDR3 has 15 residues. V lost 7 bases and J 0 bases, leaving 16 bases between the germline ends. From germline, CDR1 is SGHNT and CDR2 YYREEE (reference sequence). The CDR3 region has the DNA TGTGCCAGCCGTTTCGGGTGGAACATGAACACTGAAGCTTTCTTT. It yields the protein CASRFGWNMNTEAFF.

This clone showed up many times. This chain links TRBV4-2 with TRBJ2-5, with D perhaps TRBD1 (6 bases). Trimming shortened V by 0 bases and J by 5 bases, and 16 bases separated the two germline ends. Germline V gene data show CDR1 as LGHNA and CDR2 as YNFKEQ. This CDR3 spans 16 amino acids. The CDR3 here is CASSQDDQTGGETQYF. Written as DNA, the CDR3 is TGTGCCAGCAGCCAAGATGACCAGACAGGTGGGGAGACCCAGTACTTC.

The chain is built from TRBV10-3 and TRBJ2-3; either TRBD1 or TRBD2 may fit D (7 bases each). CDR1 and CDR2 from the germline V gene are ENHRY and SYGVKD. Between the trimmed V and J ends, which lost 11 bases and 2 bases, there was a span of 14 bases. The CDR3 is 13 residues long. CDR3 loop: CASAGGDTDTQYF. The CDR3 nucleotides read TGTGCCTCGGCAGGGGGGGACACAGATACGCAGTATTTT.

This clone was counted a few times. The V call is TRBV10-3, the J call TRBJ1-1, with D possibly being TRBD1 (6 bases). Per germline, CDR1 ENHRY and CDR2 SYGVKD. The CDR3 extends over 13 amino acids. The germline V and J ends were trimmed by 3 bases and 2 bases, with 7 bases remaining between them. The CDR3 loop reads CAISEQGNTEAFF. CDR3 sequence (DNA): TGTGCCATCAGTGAACAGGGTAACACTGAAGCTTTCTTT.

The V call is TRBV14, the J call TRBJ2-1, with D uncertain. Germline CDR1 SGHDN, CDR2 FVKESK. V dropped 1 base and J dropped 4 bases, with 5 bases sitting between them. This CDR3 region has 13 residues. This CDR3 is CASSQGWYNEQFF. CDR3 bases: TGTGCCAGCAGCCAAGGGTGGTACAATGAGCAGTTCTTC.

This chain connects TRBV6-5 to TRBJ1-3; D is undetermined. This CDR3 is built from 14 residues. Germline CDR1 MNHEY, CDR2 SVGAGI. V lost 5 bases and J 1 base, leaving 9 bases between the germline ends. CDR3: CASSPTVSGNTIYF. DNA of the CDR3: TGTGCCAGCAGTCCTACAGTTTCTGGAAACACCATATATTTT.

The chain employs TRBV7-6 and TRBJ1-5; D ambiguous. V shed 1 base and J shed 7 bases, with 17 bases lying between them. CDR1 is SGHVS and CDR2 is FNYEAQ in the germline V gene. The CDR3 is made up of 16 amino acids. Here the CDR3 DNA reads TGTGCCAGCAGCTTAGGAGTTGGACCTGGCAGCCAGCCCCAGCATTTT. Its translation is CASSLGVGPGSQPQHF.

This clone was seen just once. CDR3 in DNA: TGTGCCAGCAGTTTATTGCCTATCCTAGCGTTTCGCACAGATACGCAGTATTTT. Translation: CASSLLPILAFRTDTQYF. The chain uses TRBV27 and TRBJ2-3; D may be TRBD2 (6 bases). Germline V gene data show CDR1 as MNHEY and CDR2 as SMNVEV (reference sequence). The CDR3 contains 18 residues. Trimming shortened V by 1 base and J by 1 base, and 18 bases separated the two germline ends.

V and J are TRBV29-1 and TRBJ2-7, with D possibly TRBD2 on 5 matching bases. V lost 3 bases and J lost 0, with 6 bases in between. The germline gives CDR1 SQVTM, CDR2 ANQGSEA. This CDR3 region has 12 residues. CDR3: CSVDEGSYEQYF. CDR3 DNA sequence: TGCAGCGTTGATGAGGGCTCCTACGAGCAGTACTTC.

The chain couples TRBV6-5 to TRBJ2-7; D might be TRBD2 (6 bases). V was cut by 9 bases and J by 2 bases, with 17 bases left in between. This CDR3 is 14 amino acids long. Looked up from germline, CDR1 is MNHEY and CDR2 is SVGAGI. For the CDR3, the DNA is TGTGCCAGTGGCCTACGGGAGAGGGCCTACGAGCAGTACTTC. This gives the protein CASGLRERAYEQYF.

This clone was found a few times. This sequence joins TRBV29-1 and TRBJ2-7; D is perhaps TRBD2 (6 bases). V lost 5 bases and J 2 bases, leaving 10 bases between the germline ends. The CDR3 extends over 12 amino acids. Germline V gene lookup returns CDR1 SQVTM and CDR2 ANQGSEA. CDR3 nucleotide sequence: TGCAGCGTTCGGGAGAGAGCCTACGAGCAGTACTTC. It is translated as CSVRERAYEQYF.